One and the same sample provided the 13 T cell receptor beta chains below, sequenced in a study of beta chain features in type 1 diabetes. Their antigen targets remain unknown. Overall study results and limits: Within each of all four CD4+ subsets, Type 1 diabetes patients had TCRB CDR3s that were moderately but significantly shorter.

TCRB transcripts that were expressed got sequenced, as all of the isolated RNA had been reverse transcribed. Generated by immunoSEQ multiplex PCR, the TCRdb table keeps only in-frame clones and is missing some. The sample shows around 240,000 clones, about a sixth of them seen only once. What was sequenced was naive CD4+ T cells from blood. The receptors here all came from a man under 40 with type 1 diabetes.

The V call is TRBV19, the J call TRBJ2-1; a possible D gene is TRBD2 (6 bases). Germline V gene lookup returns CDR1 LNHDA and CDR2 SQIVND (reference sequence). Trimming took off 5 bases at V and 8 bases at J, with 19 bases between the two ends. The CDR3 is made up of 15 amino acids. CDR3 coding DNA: TGTGCCAGTAGTCCGGAGAAAGCGGGTACCGATGAGCAGTTCTTC. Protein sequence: CASSPEKAGTDEQFF. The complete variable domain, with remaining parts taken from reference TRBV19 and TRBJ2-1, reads DGGITQSPKYLFRKEGQNVTLSCEQNLNHDAMYWYRQDPGQGLRLIYYSQIVNDFQKGDIAEGYSVSREKKESFPLTVTSAQKNPTAFYLCASSPEKAGTDEQFFGPGTRLTVL.

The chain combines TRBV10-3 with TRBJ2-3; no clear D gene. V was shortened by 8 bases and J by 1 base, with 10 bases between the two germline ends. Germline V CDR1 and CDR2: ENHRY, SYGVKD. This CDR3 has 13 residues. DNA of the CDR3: TGTGCCATCCGGTCCGAAGGCACAGATACGCAGTATTTT. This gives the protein CAIRSEGTDTQYF.

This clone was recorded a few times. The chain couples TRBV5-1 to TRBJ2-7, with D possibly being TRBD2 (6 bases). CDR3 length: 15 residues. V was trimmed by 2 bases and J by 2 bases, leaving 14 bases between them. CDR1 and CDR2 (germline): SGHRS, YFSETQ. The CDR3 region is CASSLGLRATYEQYF. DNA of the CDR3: TGCGCCAGCAGCTTAGGACTAAGGGCCACCTACGAGCAGTACTTC. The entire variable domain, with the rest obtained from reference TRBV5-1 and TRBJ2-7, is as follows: KAGVTQTPRYLIKTRGQQVTLSCSPISGHRSVSWYQQTPGQGLQFLFEYFSETQRNKGNFPGRFSGRQFSNSRSEMNVSTLELGDSALYLCASSLGLRATYEQYFGPGTRLTVT.

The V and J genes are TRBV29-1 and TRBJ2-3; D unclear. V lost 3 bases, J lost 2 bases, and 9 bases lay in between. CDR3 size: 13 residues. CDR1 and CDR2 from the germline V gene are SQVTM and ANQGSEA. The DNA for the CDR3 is TGCAGCGTTGATGGTACCCCCACAGATACGCAGTATTTT. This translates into CSVDGTPTDTQYF.

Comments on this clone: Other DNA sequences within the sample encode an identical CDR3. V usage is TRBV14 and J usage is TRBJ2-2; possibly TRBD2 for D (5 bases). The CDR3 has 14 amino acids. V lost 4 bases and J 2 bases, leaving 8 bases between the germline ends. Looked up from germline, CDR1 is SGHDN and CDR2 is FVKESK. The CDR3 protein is CASSLDYNTGELFF. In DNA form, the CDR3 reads TGTGCCAGCAGCCTTGACTACAACACCGGGGAGCTGTTTTTT.

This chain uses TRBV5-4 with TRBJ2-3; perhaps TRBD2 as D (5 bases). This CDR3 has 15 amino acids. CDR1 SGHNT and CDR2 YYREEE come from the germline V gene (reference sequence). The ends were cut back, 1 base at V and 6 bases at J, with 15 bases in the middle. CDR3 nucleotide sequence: TGTGCCAGCAGCTTGCCGGGAACGCACGTTGATACGCAGTATTTT. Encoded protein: CASSLPGTHVDTQYF.

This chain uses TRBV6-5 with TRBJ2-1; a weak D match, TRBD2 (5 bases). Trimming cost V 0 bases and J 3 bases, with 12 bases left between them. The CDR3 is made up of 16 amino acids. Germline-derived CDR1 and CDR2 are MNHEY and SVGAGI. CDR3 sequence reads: CASSYSSGADYNEQFF. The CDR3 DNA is TGTGCCAGCAGTTACTCGAGCGGCGCGGACTACAATGAGCAGTTCTTC.

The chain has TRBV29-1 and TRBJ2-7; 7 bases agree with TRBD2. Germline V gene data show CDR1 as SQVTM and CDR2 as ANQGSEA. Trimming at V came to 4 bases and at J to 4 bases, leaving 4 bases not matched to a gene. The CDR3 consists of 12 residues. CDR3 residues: CSVAASGYEQYF. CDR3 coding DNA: TGCAGCGTTGCGGCTAGCGGTTACGAGCAGTACTTC.

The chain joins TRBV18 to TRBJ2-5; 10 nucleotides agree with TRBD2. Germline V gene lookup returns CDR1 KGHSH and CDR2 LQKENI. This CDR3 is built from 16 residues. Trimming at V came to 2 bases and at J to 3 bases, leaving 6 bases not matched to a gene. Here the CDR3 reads CASSPYLAGVKETQYF. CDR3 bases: TGTGCCAGCTCACCATACCTAGCGGGAGTTAAAGAGACCCAGTACTTC. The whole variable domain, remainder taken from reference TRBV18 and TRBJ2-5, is NAGVMQNPRHLVRRRGQEARLRCSPMKGHSHVYWYRQLPEEGLKFMVYLQKENIIDESGMPKERFSAEFPKEGPSILRIQQVVRGDSAAYFCASSPYLAGVKETQYFGPGTRLLVL.

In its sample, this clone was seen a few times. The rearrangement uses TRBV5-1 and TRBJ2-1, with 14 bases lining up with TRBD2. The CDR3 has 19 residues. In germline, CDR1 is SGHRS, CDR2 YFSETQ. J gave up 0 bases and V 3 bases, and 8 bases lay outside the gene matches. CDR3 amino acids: CASSWPTSGRVHSYNEQFF. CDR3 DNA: TGCGCCAGCAGCTGGCCGACTAGCGGGAGGGTACACTCCTACAATGAGCAGTTCTTC.

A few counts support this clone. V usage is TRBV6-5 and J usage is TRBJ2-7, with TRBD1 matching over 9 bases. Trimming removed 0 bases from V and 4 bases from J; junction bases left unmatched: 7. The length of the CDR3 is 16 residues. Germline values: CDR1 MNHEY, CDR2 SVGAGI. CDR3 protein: CASSYSSGTGNYEQYF. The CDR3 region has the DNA TGTGCCAGCAGTTACTCAAGCGGGACAGGGAATTACGAGCAGTACTTC.

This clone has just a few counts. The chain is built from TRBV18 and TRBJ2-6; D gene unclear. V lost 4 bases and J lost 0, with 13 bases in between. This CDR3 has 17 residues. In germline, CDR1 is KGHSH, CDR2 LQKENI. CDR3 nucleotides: TGTGCCAGCTCACAGGGCCTAATTGGCTCTGGGGCCAACGTCCTGACTTTC. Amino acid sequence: CASSQGLIGSGANVLTF.

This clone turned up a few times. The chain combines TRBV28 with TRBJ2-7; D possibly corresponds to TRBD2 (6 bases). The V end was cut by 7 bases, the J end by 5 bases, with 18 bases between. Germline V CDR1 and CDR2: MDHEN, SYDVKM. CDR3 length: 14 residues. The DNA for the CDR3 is TGTGCCAGCATCGCAGGAGGGGTTATGGACGAGCAGTACTTC. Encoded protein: CASIAGGVMDEQYF.